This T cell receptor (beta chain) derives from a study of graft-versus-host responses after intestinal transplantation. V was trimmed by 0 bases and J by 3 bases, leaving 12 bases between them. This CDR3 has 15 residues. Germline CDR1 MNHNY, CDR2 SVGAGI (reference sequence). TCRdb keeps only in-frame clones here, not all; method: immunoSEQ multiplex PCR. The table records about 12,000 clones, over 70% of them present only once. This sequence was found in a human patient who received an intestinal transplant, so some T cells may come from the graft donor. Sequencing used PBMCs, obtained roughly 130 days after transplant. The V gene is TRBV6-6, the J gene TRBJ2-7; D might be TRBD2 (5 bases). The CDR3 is CASSYSVFGIYEQYF. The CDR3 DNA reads TGTGCCAGCAGTTACTCCGTTTTCGGGATCTACGAGCAGTACTTC.